The 14 T cell receptor beta chains given below trace back to one sample, sequenced in a study of T cell repertoires in cytomegalovirus infection. TCRdb fed the reads into MiXCR, producing one record per CDR3 protein. The sample shows roughly 250,000 distinct CDR3 sequences, about 12% of them seen only once. Sequencing was performed on PBMCs. The receptor set was obtained from a human donor in good health (CMV status not recorded). Some clones in this sample may be carry-over from other donors' samples.

There are many counts of this clonotype. CDR3 nucleotide sequence: TGTGCCAGCAGCTTAGCGGTAGCGGGGGGGATGGGGGAGCAGTACTTC. This translates into CASSLAVAGGMGEQYF. This chain connects TRBV7-2 to TRBJ2-7, with 11 positions matching TRBD2. This CDR3 has 16 amino acids. Per the germline V gene, CDR1 is SGHTA and CDR2 is FQGNSA. V was pared by 0 bases and J by 7 bases, with 8 bases of the junction left unmatched.

This chain links TRBV20-1 with TRBJ2-3, with D tentatively TRBD1 or TRBD2 (5 bases each). V lost 6 bases to trimming and J lost 3 bases, with 13 bases between them. The CDR3 runs to 13 residues. CDR1 and CDR2 (germline): DFQATT, SNEGSKA (reference sequence). CDR3 protein: CSAPPEGTDTQYF. The CDR3 nucleotides are TGCAGTGCCCCCCCCGAGGGGACAGATACGCAGTATTTT.

The V and J genes are TRBV2 and TRBJ2-1; 14 bases are a match to TRBD2. V dropped 3 bases and J dropped 7; count of bases not matched to a gene: 11. The CDR3 is 18 residues long. Per germline, CDR1 SNHLY and CDR2 FYNNEI. CDR3: CASSDIGLAGGDGNEQFF. CDR3 in DNA: TGTGCCAGCAGTGACATAGGACTAGCGGGGGGTGATGGGAATGAGCAGTTCTTC.

This clonotype was counted at least ten times. The chain employs TRBV5-1 and TRBJ1-5; no firm D call. V lost 0 bases and J 7 bases, leaving 11 bases between the germline ends. Germline V gives CDR1 SGHRS, CDR2 YFSETQ. The CDR3 loop spans 14 amino acids. CDR3 nucleotides: TGCGCCAGCAGCTTGGGGGATGGGAAACAGCCCCAGCATTTT. Its protein product is CASSLGDGKQPQHF.

This clonotype was picked up many times. The rearrangement joins TRBV6-1 to TRBJ1-5; 7 nucleotides match TRBD1. This CDR3 contains 15 residues. V shed 8 bases and J 2 bases; nucleotides not matched to a gene: 9. Germline lookup yields CDR1 MNHNS and CDR2 SASEGT. In DNA form, the CDR3 reads TGTGCCAGCGGTCTCCTTGGGACAGGCAATCAGCCCCAGCATTTT. Its translation: CASGLLGTGNQPQHF.

This clonotype was counted only a few times. The chain uses TRBV12-3 or TRBV12-4 and TRBJ1-1, with TRBD1 matching over 8 bases. V was clipped by 8 bases and J by 7 bases; unmatched bases: 12. The CDR3 contains 14 residues. CDR3 coding DNA: TGTGCCAGCTCTCTGACCGGACAGGGATTTGAAGCTTTCTTT. It is translated as CASSLTGQGFEAFF.

This clonotype was observed many times. The rearrangement joins TRBV10-3 to TRBJ1-1, with 8 nucleotides matching TRBD1. Germline lookup yields CDR1 ENHRY and CDR2 SYGVKD. This CDR3 contains 15 residues. The V segment lost 3 bases and the J segment 3 bases; nucleotides outside the gene matches: 6. The CDR3 loop reads CAISDLGQGDTEAFF. Written as DNA, the CDR3 is TGTGCCATCAGTGACCTTGGACAGGGAGACACTGAAGCTTTCTTT.

Of note for this clonotype: This sequence may be a read error, since a much larger clone differs from it by one base. The genes are TRBV18 and TRBJ2-3; D possibly matches TRBD1 or TRBD2 (5 bases each). V lost 4 bases, J lost 3 bases, and 17 bases lay in between. The CDR3 has 16 residues. Germline V gene lookup returns CDR1 KGHSH and CDR2 LQKENI. The CDR3 sequence: CASSLKNGGGTDTQYF. The DNA of the CDR3 is TGTGCCAGCTCACTTAAGAATGGGGGTGGGACAGATACGCAGTATTTT.

This clonotype was picked up many times. V and J are TRBV28 and TRBJ2-5, with a possible D match to TRBD1 (6 bases). This CDR3 is built from 16 residues. Germline values: CDR1 MDHEN, CDR2 SYDVKM. V was pared by 7 bases and J by 2 bases, with 20 bases between. This CDR3 is CASTLGVQGYQETQYF. The CDR3 DNA reads as TGTGCCAGCACCCTTGGGGTCCAGGGGTATCAAGAGACCCAGTACTTC.

The sample holds many counts of this clonotype. The chain combines TRBV28 with TRBJ2-1, with D uncertain. Germline assignment: CDR1 MDHEN and CDR2 SYDVKM. The V and J ends lost 5 bases and 0 bases respectively, with 14 bases between them. The CDR3 has 16 amino acids. CDR3 protein: CASSPSAISSYNEQFF. The CDR3 nucleotides read TGTGCCAGCAGTCCTTCGGCAATTAGCTCCTACAATGAGCAGTTCTTC.

There are many counts of this clonotype. The chain combines TRBV7-3 with TRBJ1-1; the D is unclear. Per the germline V gene, CDR1 is SGHTA and CDR2 is FQGTGA. The CDR3 totals 14 residues. V lost 4 bases to trimming and J lost 1 base, with 10 bases between them. The CDR3 DNA is TGTGCCAGCAGCTACACGCGACAGAACACTGAAGCTTTCTTT. Protein product: CASSYTRQNTEAFF.

This clonotype was recorded once. The V call is TRBV2, the J call TRBJ2-6; 9 bases are shared with TRBD1. This CDR3 has 18 residues. The V gene's germline CDR1 is SNHLY and CDR2 FYNNEI. Trimming cost V 3 bases and J 2 bases; bases outside gene matches: 8. CDR3 bases: TGTGCCAGCAGTGATCCGGGACAGGGAACGGCTGGGGCCAACGTCCTGACTTTC. Translating it yields CASSDPGQGTAGANVLTF.

This clonotype was picked up many times. The rearrangement joins TRBV7-6 to TRBJ2-3; tentatively, D is TRBD1 (6 bases). V was shortened by 3 bases and J by 0 bases, with 10 bases between the two germline ends. This CDR3 spans 15 amino acids. Germline CDR1 is SGHVS and CDR2 is FNYEAQ. This CDR3 is CASSFGTTSTDTQYF. CDR3 coding DNA: TGTGCCAGCAGCTTCGGGACAACTAGCACAGATACGCAGTATTTT.

This clonotype was observed at least ten times. The chain joins TRBV28 to TRBJ2-1, with a tentative D call TRBD1 (6 bases). Trimming took off 3 bases at V and 7 bases at J, with 13 bases between the two ends. The CDR3 is 14 residues long. From germline, CDR1 is MDHEN and CDR2 SYDVKM. The CDR3 reads CASSFLVGANEQFF. The CDR3 region has the DNA TGTGCCAGCAGTTTTCTGGTGGGGGCAAATGAGCAGTTCTTC.